This TCR beta chain stems from a study of T cells in Graves' hyperthyroidism and ophthalmopathy. The sample holds one count of this clonotype. Its target is unknown. This CDR3 has 13 amino acids. Germline CDR1 reads SQVTM; CDR2 reads ANQGSEA. Trimming stripped 4 bases from V and 0 bases from J, with 7 bases between. RNA transcripts provided the source from which TCR beta CDR3 regions were amplified. HTBI primers were used for first-round RT-PCR of the TCR CDR3. Via MiXCR, TCRdb re-called the multiplex PCR reads, giving one row per CDR3 protein. The sample holds 500,000 to 600,000 distinct CDR3 sequences; about half are singletons and the top ten take around a fifth. Overall study results and limits: Ophthalmopathy was told apart from stable hyperthyroidism by a 13 V-J model.

The sequence was obtained from an adult woman with Graves' disease, either hyperthyroidism or ophthalmopathy (not recorded which). The gene calls are TRBV29-1 and TRBJ1-3; D remains unclear. The sample taken for sequencing was peripheral blood or thyroid tissue (not recorded which). This CDR3 is CSVGLGSGNTIYF. In DNA form, the CDR3 reads TGCAGCGTTGGATTAGGCTCTGGAAACACCATATATTTT. Full variable domain (rest looked up from reference TRBV29-1 and TRBJ1-3): SAVISQKPSRDICQRGTSLTIQCQVDSQVTMMFWYRQQPGQSLTLIATANQGSEATYESGFVIDKFPISRPNLTFSTLTVSNMSPEDSSIYLCSVGLGSGNTIYFGEGSWLTVV.